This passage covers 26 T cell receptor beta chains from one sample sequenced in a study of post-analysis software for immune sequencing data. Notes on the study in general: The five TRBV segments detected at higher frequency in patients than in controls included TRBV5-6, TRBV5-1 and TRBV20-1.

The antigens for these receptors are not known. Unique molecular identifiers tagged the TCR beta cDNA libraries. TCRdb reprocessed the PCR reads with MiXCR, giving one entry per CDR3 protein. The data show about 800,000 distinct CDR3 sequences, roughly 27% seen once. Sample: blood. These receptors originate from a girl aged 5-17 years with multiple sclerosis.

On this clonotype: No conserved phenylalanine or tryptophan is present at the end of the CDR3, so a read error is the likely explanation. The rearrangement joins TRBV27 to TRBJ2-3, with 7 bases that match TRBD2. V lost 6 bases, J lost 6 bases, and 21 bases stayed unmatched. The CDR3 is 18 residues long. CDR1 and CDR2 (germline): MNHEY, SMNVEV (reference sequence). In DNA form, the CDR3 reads TGTGCCAGCAGCCTCACGGGGGGAAGGGGCTCCCTCAGCGATACGCAGTATCTT. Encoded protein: CASSLTGGRGSLSDTQYL.

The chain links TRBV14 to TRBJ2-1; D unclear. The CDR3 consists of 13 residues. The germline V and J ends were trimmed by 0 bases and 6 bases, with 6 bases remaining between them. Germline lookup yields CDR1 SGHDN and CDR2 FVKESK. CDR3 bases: TGTGCCAGCAGCCAAGATATAGTCAATGAGCAGTTCTTC. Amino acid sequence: CASSQDIVNEQFF.

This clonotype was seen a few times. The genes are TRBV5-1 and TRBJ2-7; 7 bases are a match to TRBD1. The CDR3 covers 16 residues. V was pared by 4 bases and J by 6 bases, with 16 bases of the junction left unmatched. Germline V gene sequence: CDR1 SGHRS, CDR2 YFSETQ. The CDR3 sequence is CASSQPGGSPIGEQYF. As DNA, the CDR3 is TGCGCCAGCAGCCAGCCAGGGGGTTCCCCCATTGGCGAGCAGTACTTC. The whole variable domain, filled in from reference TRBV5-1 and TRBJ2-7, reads KAGVTQTPRYLIKTRGQQVTLSCSPISGHRSVSWYQQTPGQGLQFLFEYFSETQRNKGNFPGRFSGRQFSNSRSEMNVSTLELGDSALYLCASSQPGGSPIGEQYFGPGTRLTVT.

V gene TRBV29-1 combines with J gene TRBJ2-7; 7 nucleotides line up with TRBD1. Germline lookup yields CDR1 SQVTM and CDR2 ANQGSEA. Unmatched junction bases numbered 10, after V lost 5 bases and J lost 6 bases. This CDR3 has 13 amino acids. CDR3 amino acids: CSVRGPLPSEQYF. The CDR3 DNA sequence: TGCAGCGTTAGGGGGCCCTTGCCTTCCGAGCAGTACTTC.

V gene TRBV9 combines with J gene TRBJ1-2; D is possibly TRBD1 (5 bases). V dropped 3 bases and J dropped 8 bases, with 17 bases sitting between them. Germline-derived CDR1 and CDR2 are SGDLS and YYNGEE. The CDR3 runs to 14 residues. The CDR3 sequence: CASSAGTPVFGYTF. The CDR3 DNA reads TGTGCCAGCAGCGCCGGGACGCCGGTTTTCGGCTACACCTTC.

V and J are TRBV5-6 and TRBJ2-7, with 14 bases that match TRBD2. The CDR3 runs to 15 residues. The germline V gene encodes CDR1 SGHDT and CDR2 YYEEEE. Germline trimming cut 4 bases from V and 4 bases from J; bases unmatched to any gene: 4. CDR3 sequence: CASSMGLAGVYEQYF. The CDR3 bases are TGTGCCAGCAGCATGGGACTAGCGGGAGTGTACGAGCAGTACTTC.

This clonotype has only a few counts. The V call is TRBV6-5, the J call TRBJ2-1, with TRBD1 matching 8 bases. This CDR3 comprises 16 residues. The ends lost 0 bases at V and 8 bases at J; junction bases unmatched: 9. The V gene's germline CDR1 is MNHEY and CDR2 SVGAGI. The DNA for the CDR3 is TGTGCCAGCAGTTACTCTCCGACAGGGGCCCGGGATGAGCAGTTCTTC. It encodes CASSYSPTGARDEQFF.

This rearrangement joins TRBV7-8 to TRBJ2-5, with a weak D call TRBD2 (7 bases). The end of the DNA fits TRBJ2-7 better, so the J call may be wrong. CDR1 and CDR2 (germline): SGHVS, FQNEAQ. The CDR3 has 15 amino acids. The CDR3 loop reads CASSRFSGGNYEQYF. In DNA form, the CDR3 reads TGTGCCAGCAGCCGGTTCTCGGGGGGCAACTACGAGCAGTACTTC.

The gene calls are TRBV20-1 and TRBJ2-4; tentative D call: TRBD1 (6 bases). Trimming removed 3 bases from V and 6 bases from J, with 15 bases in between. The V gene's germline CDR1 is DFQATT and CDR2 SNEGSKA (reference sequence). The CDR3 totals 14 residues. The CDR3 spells CSARLQGEVNIQYF. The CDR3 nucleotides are TGCAGTGCTAGGTTACAGGGAGAGGTAAACATTCAGTACTTC.

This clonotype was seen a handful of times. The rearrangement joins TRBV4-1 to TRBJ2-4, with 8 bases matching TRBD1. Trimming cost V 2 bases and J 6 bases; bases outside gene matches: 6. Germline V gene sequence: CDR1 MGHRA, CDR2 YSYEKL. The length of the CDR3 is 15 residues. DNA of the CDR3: TGCGCCAGCAGCCAATACGGACAGGGCGGAAACATTCAGTACTTC. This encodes CASSQYGQGGNIQYF.

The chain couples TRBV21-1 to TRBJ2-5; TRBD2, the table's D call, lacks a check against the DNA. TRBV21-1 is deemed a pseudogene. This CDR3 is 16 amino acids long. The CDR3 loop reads CASSSGSLEIQETQYF. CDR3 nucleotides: TGTGCCAGCAGCTCTGGGAGTCTAGAGATACAAGAGACCCAGTACTTC.

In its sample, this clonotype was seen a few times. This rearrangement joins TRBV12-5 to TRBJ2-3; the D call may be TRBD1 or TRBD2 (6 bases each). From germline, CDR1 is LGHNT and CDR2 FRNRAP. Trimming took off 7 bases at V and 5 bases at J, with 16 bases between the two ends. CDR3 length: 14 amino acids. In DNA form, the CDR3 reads TGTGCTAGTGCTTTTCGGGGGCGGGGAGATACGCAGTATTTT. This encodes CASAFRGRGDTQYF.

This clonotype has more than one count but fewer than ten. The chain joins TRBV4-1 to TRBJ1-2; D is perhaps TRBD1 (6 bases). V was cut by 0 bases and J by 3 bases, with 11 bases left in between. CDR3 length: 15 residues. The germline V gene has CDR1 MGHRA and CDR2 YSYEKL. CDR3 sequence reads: CASSQDPQGYYGYTF. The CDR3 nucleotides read TGCGCCAGCAGCCAAGATCCGCAGGGGTACTATGGCTACACCTTC.

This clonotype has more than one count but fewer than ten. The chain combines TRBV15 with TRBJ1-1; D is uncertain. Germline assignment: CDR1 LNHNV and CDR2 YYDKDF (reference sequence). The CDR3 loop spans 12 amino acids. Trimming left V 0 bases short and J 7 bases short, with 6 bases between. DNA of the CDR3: TGTGCCACCAGCAGAGAGGGTTTTGAAGCTTTCTTT. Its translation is CATSREGFEAFF.

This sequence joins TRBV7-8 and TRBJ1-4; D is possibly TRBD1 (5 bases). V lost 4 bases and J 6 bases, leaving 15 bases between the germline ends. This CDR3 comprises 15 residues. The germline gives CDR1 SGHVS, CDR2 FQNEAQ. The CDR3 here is CASSSRGRVHEKLFF. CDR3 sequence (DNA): TGTGCCAGCAGCTCCCGCGGCAGGGTTCATGAAAAACTGTTTTTT.

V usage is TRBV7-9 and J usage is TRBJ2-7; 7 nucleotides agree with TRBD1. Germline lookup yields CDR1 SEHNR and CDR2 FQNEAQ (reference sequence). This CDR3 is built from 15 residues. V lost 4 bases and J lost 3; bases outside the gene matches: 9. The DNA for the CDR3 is TGTGCCAGCAGCTATAGGACAGGCCATTACTACGAGCAGTACTTC. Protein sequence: CASSYRTGHYYEQYF.

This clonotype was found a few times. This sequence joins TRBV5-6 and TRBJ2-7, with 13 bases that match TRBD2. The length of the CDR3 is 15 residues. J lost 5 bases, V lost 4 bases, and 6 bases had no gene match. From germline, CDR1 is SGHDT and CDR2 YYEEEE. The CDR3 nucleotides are TGTGCCAGCAGCCCAGGACTAGCGGGAGACGACGAGCAGTACTTC. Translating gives CASSPGLAGDDEQYF.

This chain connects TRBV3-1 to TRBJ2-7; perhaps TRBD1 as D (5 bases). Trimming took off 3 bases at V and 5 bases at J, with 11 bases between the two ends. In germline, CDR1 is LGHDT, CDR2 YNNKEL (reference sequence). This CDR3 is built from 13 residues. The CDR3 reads CASSQGRKNEQYF. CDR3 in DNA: TGTGCCAGCAGCCAGGGGCGGAAGAACGAGCAGTACTTC.

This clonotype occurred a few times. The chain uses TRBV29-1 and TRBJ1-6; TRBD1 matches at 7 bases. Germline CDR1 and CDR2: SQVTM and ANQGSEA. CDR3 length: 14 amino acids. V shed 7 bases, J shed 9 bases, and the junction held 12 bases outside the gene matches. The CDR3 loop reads CSAREGGVGSPLHF. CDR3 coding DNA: TGCAGCGCACGGGAAGGGGGCGTTGGTTCACCCCTCCACTTT. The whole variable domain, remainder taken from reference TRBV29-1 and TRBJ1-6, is SAVISQKPSRDICQRGTSLTIQCQVDSQVTMMFWYRQQPGQSLTLIATANQGSEATYESGFVIDKFPISRPNLTFSTLTVSNMSPEDSSIYLCSAREGGVGSPLHFGNGTRLTVT.

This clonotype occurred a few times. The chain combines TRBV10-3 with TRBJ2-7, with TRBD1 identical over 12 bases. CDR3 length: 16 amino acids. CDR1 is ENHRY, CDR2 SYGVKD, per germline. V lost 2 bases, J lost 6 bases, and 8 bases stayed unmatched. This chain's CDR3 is CAISERGQGALAEQYF. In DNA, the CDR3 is TGTGCCATCAGTGAGCGGGGACAGGGGGCGTTGGCCGAGCAGTACTTC.

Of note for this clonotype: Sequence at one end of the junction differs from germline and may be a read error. The CDR3 reads CATSETGTSSDEQVF. In nucleotides, the CDR3 is TGTGCCACCAGTGAGACCGGGACTAGCTCGGATGAGCAGGTCTTC. This chain uses TRBV24-1 with TRBJ2-1; 9 nucleotides align to TRBD2. Germline V lookup: CDR1 KGHDR, CDR2 SFDVKD. The CDR3 extends over 15 amino acids.

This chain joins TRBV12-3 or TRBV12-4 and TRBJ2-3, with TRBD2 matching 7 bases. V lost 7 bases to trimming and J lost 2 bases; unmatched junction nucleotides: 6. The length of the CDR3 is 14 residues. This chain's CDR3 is CASTLAVTTDTQYF. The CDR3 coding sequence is TGTGCCAGCACCCTAGCGGTTACCACAGATACGCAGTATTTT.

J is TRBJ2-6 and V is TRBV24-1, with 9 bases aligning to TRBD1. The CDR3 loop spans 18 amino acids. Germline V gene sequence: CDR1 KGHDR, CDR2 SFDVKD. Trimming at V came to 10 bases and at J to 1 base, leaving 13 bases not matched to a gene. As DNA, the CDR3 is TGTGCCACAGGTTCTCGGACAGGGGTTTCATCTGGGGCCAACGTCCTGACTTTC. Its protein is CATGSRTGVSSGANVLTF.

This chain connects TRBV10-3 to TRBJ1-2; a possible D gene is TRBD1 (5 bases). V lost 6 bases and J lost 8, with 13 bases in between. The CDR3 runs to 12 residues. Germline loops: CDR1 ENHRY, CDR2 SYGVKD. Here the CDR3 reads CAISGPGDGYTF. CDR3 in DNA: TGTGCCATCAGCGGCCCCGGGGACGGCTACACCTTC.

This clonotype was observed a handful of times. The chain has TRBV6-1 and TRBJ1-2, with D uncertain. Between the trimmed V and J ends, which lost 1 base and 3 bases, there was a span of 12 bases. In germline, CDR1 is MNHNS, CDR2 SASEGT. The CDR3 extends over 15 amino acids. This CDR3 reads CASSEGSRPYYGYTF. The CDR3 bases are TGTGCCAGCAGTGAAGGTAGCCGGCCCTACTATGGCTACACCTTC.

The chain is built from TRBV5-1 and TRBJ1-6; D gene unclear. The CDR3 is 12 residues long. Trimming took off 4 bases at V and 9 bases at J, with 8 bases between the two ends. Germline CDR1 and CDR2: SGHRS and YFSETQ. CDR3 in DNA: TGCGCCAGCAGCCGGGCCGGTTCACCCCTCCACTTT. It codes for CASSRAGSPLHF.